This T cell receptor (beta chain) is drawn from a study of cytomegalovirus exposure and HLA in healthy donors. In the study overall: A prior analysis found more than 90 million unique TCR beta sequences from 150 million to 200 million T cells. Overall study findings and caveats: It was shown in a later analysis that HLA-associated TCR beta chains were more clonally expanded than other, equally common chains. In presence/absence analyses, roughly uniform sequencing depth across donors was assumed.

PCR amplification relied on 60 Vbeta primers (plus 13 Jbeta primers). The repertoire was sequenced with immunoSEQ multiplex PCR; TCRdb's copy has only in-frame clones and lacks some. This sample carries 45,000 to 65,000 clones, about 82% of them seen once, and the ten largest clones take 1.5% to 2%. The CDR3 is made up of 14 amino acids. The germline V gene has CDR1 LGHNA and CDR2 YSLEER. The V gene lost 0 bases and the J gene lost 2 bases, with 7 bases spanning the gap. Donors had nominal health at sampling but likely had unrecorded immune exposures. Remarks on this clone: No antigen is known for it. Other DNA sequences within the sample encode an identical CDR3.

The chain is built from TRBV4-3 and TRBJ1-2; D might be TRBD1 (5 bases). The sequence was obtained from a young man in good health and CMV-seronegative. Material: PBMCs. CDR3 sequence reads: CASSQDRANYGYTF. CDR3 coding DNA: TGCGCCAGCAGCCAAGACAGGGCGAACTATGGCTACACCTTC.